This T cell receptor (beta chain) was captured by sequencing in a study of T cell changes during pregnancy in multiple sclerosis. The V gene's germline CDR1 is KGHSH and CDR2 LQKENI. This CDR3 region has 15 residues. V was trimmed by 0 bases and J by 7 bases, leaving 12 bases between them. Method: immunoSEQ multiplex PCR; TCRdb's copy keeps in-frame clones and lacks some. The top ten hold less than 0.45% of the sample, which has 55,000 to 65,000 clones, approximately 92% seen once. This chain joins TRBV18 and TRBJ2-2; TRBD2 might be the D (6 bases). This receptor was taken from a female donor with multiple sclerosis, enrolled in a pregnancy study. The starting material was CD4+ T cells from peripheral blood mononuclear cells, obtained before pregnancy. The CDR3 DNA is TGTGCCAGCTCACCACCGGGGACTCCCCTCGGGGAGCTGTTTTTT. It encodes CASSPPGTPLGELFF.